Sequencing of this T cell receptor beta chain was carried out in a study of identical twins. Findings and limits, study-wide: Whereas memory repertoires showed no such difference, abundant cord blood beta clonotypes carried fewer insertions. Twins shared beta out-of-frame sequences in excess, but this excess was weaker.

Template switching introduced a universal primer site, and the cDNA bore unique molecular identifiers. TCRdb reprocessed the 5' RACE reads with MiXCR, giving one entry per CDR3 protein. Here the sample spans more than 1.5 million distinct CDR3 sequences, 32% being singletons. The V segment lost 4 bases and the J segment 2 bases; nucleotides outside the gene matches: 5. The CDR3 loop spans 14 amino acids. CDR1 is SQVTM and CDR2 is ANQGSEA in the germline V gene. This clonotype was counted between two and nine times. Its antigen is not known. This chain connects TRBV29-1 to TRBJ2-7; 10 nucleotides agree with TRBD2. This clonotype was sampled from a newborn girl in good health. Input material: cord blood. CDR3 DNA: TGCAGCGTTGTCTGGCTAGCGGGGGCCTACGAGCAGTACTTC. Encoded protein: CSVVWLAGAYEQYF.